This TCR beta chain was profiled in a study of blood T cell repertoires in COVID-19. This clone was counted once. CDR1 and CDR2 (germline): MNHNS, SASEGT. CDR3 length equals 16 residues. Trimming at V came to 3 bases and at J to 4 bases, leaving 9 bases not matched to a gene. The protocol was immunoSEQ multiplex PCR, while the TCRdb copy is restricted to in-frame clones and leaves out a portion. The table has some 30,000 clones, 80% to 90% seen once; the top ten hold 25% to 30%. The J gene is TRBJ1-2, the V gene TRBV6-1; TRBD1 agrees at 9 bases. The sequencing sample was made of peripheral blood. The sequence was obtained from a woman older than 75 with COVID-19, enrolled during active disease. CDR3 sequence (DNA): TGTGCCAGCAGTGACCTGAACAAGGACAGGGGCTATGGCTACACCTTC. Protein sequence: CASSDLNKDRGYGYTF.